This is a list of T cell receptor beta chains from one sample in a study of Ad26.COV2.S vaccination and SARS-CoV-2 variants. Repertoires were generated with immunoSEQ multiplex PCR, while TCRdb's copy carries only in-frame clones and drops some. The sample yields more than 300,000 clones, 80% to 90% seen once. Sample: peripheral blood, taken in a trial of Ad26.COV2.S vaccine versus placebo. These receptor sequences come from a person aged 18 to 59 who received the Ad26.COV2.S COVID-19 vaccine or a placebo. CDR3s leave out the opening cysteine and the closing phenylalanine or tryptophan. Not all rows give a size; the values are once, few, many and, for expanded clones, a class.

clone size: once
V gene: TRBV5-1
J gene: TRBJ1-2
CDR3 protein: ASSLGTGGYGYT

clone size: -
V gene: TRBV4-2
J gene: TRBJ2-7
CDR3 protein: ASSQDWTDEQY

clone size: -
V gene: TRBV4-1
J gene: TRBJ1-1
CDR3 protein: ASSHYRGQGTEAF

clone size: many
V gene: TRBV29-1
J gene: TRBJ1-2
CDR3 protein: SVLSPQGASIYGYT

clone size: many
V gene: TRBV11-2
J gene: TRBJ2-1
CDR3 protein: ASSFPAGVFYNEQF

clone size: -
V gene: TRBV5-6
J gene: TRBJ2-1
CDR3 protein: ASSRVTSNEQF

clone size: -
V gene: TRBV12-3/TRBV12-4
J gene: TRBJ2-3
CDR3 protein: ASSFEAADTQY

clone size: -
V gene: TRBV27
J gene: TRBJ1-1
CDR3 protein: ASSPYTTETEAF

clone size: once
V gene: TRBV29-1
J gene: TRBJ1-2
CDR3 protein: SARTGRYGYT

clone size: -
V gene: TRBV11-2
J gene: TRBJ2-7
CDR3 protein: ASSLEIGDYEQY

clone size: -
V gene: TRBV5-6
J gene: TRBJ1-4
CDR3 protein: ASSAYTGTVRATNEKLF

clone size: once
V gene: TRBV15
J gene: TRBJ2-5
CDR3 protein: ATSREAGAETQY

clone size: -
V gene: TRBV10-2
J gene: TRBJ1-1
CDR3 protein: ASSEPTGVYTEAF

clone size: once
V gene: TRBV2
J gene: TRBJ2-1
CDR3 protein: ASRGSYTYNEQF

clone size: few
V gene: TRBV21-1
J gene: TRBJ2-5
CDR3 protein: ASSKGVRYEETQY

clone size: -
V gene: TRBV6-2/TRBV6-3
J gene: TRBJ1-4
CDR3 protein: ASSYGAKLF

clone size: -
V gene: TRBV5-4
J gene: TRBJ1-1
CDR3 protein: ASSSDSMNTEAF

clone size: -
V gene: TRBV6-5
J gene: TRBJ2-7
CDR3 protein: ASNSGSRLSYEQY

clone size: -
V gene: TRBV6-2/TRBV6-3
J gene: TRBJ1-2
CDR3 protein: ASNPTGGGYT

clone size: -
V gene: TRBV13
J gene: TRBJ2-7
CDR3 protein: ASSFRGLAIHEQY

clone size: -
V gene: TRBV5-6
J gene: TRBJ2-2
CDR3 protein: ASSFSGELF

clone size: -
V gene: TRBV7-2
J gene: TRBJ2-1
CDR3 protein: ASSLAPGLAGGQNEQF

clone size: -
V gene: TRBV6-2/TRBV6-3
J gene: TRBJ1-5
CDR3 protein: ASSFPNTGWHQPQH

clone size: -
V gene: TRBV5-1
J gene: TRBJ2-7
CDR3 protein: ASSPWTGSSYEQY

clone size: -
V gene: TRBV19
J gene: TRBJ1-5
CDR3 protein: ASSISQGTESNQPQH

clone size: -
V gene: TRBV5-4
J gene: TRBJ2-1
CDR3 protein: ASSFGLTPYNEQF

clone size: once
V gene: TRBV14
J gene: TRBJ2-7
CDR3 protein: ASSQGNYEQY

clone size: -
V gene: TRBV19
J gene: TRBJ1-5
CDR3 protein: ASGGVGNQPQH